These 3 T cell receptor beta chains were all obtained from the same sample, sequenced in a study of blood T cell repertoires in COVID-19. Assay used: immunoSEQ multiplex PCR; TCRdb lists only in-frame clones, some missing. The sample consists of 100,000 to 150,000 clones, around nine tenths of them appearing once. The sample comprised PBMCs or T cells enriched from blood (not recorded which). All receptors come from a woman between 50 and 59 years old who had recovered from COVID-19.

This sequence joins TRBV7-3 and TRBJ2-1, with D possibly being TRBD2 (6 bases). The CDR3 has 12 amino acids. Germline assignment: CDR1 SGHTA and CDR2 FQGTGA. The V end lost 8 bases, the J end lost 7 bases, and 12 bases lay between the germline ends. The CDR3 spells CASGLAGNEQFF. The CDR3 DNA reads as TGTGCCAGCGGGTTGGCGGGGAATGAGCAGTTCTTC.

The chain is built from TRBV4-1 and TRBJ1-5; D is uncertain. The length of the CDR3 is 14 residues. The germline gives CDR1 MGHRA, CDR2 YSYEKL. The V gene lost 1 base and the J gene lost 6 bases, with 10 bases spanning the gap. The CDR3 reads CASSQAMAGQPQHF. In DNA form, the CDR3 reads TGCGCCAGCAGCCAAGCCATGGCGGGTCAGCCCCAGCATTTT.

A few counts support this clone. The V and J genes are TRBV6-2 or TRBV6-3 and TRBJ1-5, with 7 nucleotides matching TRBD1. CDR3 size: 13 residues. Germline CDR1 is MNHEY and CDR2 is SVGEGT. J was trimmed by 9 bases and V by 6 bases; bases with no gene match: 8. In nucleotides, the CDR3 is TGTGCCAGCAGCCCCAGGGGGTCCTCGCCCCAGCATTTT. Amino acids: CASSPRGSSPQHF.